This T cell receptor beta chain was sequenced for a study of T-cell reconstitution after alpha-beta-depleted transplantation in children (dated by TCRdb to about 2016). For context, the study as a whole: The study quantitatively tracked T-cell immune reconstitution after TCRalphabeta/CD19-depleted allogeneic hematopoietic cell transplantation in children using TCR repertoire profiling.

On this clonotype: The antigen it binds to is not known. Per-nucleotide qualities are absent, and no much larger clonotype sits a single base away.

The CDR3 spans 15 residues, from the cysteine through the phenylalanine. Just CDR3 DNA is preserved here, 45 bases in frame from base 1. Relative to germline, V is 3 bases shorter and J is 3 bases shorter, with 9 bases between their ends. As encoded in the germline V gene, CDR1 is LGHNT while CDR2 is FRNRAP. The protocol used for the library was PCR. TCRdb records Illumina HiSeq 2500 as the sequencer. TCR libraries were prepared with molecular barcoding, using unique molecular identifiers to normalize TCRbeta repertoire quantification. TCRdb handled the public reads itself, with Q25 trimming in fastp and clone calling in MiXCR, and kept productive beta chains. When rows share a CDR3 protein, they turn into one entry using the most common DNA and genes. The sample table lists a few hundred thousand distinct CDR3 sequences, approximately 12% of them with a count of one. The ten largest clones take up around 5.8% of the sample.

The receptor comes from a human donor who donated a stem cell graft to a child with combined immunodeficiency. Recombination joined TRBV12-5 with TRBJ1-6; there is no confident call for the D gene. The sequencing used PBMCs from the stem cell graft donor, collected from the stem cell graft. CDR3 region: CASGFGDHYNSPLHF. The sequenced DNA is TGTGCTAGTGGTTTTGGGGATCACTATAATTCACCCCTCCACTTT.